This is a list of T cell receptor beta chains from one sample in a study of metastatic and nonmetastatic thyroid tumors. TCRdb reprocessed the PCR reads via MiXCR. Of 30,000 to 35,000 clones in the sample, about 21% were seen once. The material sequenced was blood. These receptors all stem from a female donor with papillary thyroid cancer or a benign thyroid nodule (not recorded which). Some clones in this sample may be carry-over from other donors' samples. Both conserved end residues are part of each CDR3.

CDR3,J,V
CASSVDSRDRTTDTQYF,TRBJ2-3,TRBV9
CASGKRTGGKTGELFF,TRBJ2-2,TRBV11-3
CASSQPTGGAHTGGLFF,TRBJ2-2,TRBV4-2
CASSLIAGGPEAFF,TRBJ1-1,TRBV7-6
CASSLVRANNEQFF,TRBJ2-1,TRBV7-2
CSVPDYGTDYNEQFF,TRBJ2-1,TRBV29-1
CSASKDGGTGELFF,TRBJ2-2,TRBV20-1
CASSTLGGLGYTF,TRBJ1-2,TRBV6-1
CASSLTGSSGNTIYF,TRBJ1-3,TRBV7-9
CASSVQGEQYF,TRBJ2-7,TRBV5-4
CAISNRDRDNYGYTF,TRBJ1-2,TRBV10-3
CASNRATSNQPQHF,TRBJ1-5,TRBV6-1
CASSGRLENEQFF,TRBJ2-1,TRBV6-1
CASSIGQGNSPLHF,TRBJ1-6,TRBV19
CASSLISGGLTDTQYF,TRBJ2-3,TRBV11-2